This T cell receptor beta chain is drawn from a study of control samples from healthy donors and cancer patients. Trimming left V 1 base short and J 4 bases short, with 11 bases between. CDR1 MNHEY and CDR2 SVGEGT come from the germline V gene. The CDR3 consists of 15 residues. Profiled with immunoSEQ multiplex PCR; TCRdb holds only in-frame clones, not every one. The sample consists of around 130,000 clones, 90% to 95% of them appearing once. The genes are TRBV6-2 or TRBV6-3 and TRBJ2-1, with no clear D. The source material was PBMCs. The clonotype originates from a man in his fifties with head and neck cancer. CDR3 nucleotide sequence: TGTGCCAGCAGTTACTTGGAGCTGACTTACAATGAGCAGTTCTTC. Residues: CASSYLELTYNEQFF.